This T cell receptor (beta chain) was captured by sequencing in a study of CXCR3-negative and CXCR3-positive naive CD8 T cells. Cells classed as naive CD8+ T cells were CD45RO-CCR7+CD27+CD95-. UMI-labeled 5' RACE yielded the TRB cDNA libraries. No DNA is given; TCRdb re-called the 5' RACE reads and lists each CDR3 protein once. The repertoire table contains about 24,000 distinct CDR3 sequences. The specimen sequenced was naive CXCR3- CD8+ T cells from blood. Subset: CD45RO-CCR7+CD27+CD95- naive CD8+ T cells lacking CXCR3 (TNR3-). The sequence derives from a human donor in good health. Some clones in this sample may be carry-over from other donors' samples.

The CDR3 protein is CASSQPGPIMNTEAFF. J is TRBJ1-1 and V is TRBV7-9; with no DNA, the TCRdb D assignment of TRBD1 cannot be verified. Germline V gene lookup returns CDR1 SEHNR and CDR2 FQNEAQ (reference sequence). This CDR3 has 16 residues.